The following is a TCR beta chain sequence with its context. Its antigen is not identified. MiXCR, run by TCRdb on the 5' RACE reads, gives a single entry per CDR3 protein. The repertoire holds some 82,000 distinct CDR3 sequences, less than 8% seen once, with roughly 7.8% in the top ten. These data come from a study of early T cells in non-severe SARS-CoV-2 infection. Study conclusions and caveats: Sequences matched to VDJdb favored anti-spike CD8 responses, while private and CD4 specificities were missed.

The CDR3 is 15 residues long. Trimming left V 4 bases short and J 7 bases short, with 16 bases between. The germline V gene has CDR1 KGHSH and CDR2 LQKENI. Sequencing input: whole blood. The chain recombines TRBV18 with TRBJ1-4; D remains ambiguous. The sequence was collected from an adult who was a healthcare worker with PCR-confirmed SARS-CoV-2 infection or an uninfected control (not recorded which). The CDR3 reads CASSLQPRPTEKLFF. CDR3 nucleotides: TGTGCCAGCTCACTACAGCCAAGACCGACTGAAAAACTGTTTTTT.